This TCR beta chain was profiled in a study of blood T cell repertoires in COVID-19. Study details: Acute-phase and convalescent COVID-19 samples originated in the United States, Italy and Spain. PBMCs, B-cell-depleted T cells, or T cells were the source of the cDNA or gDNA that made up the material.

Enrolment of Seattle patients took place during active infection, and they were followed longitudinally. Authors' methods: Amplified reference gene primers provided the basis for estimating nucleated cell counts. Profiled with immunoSEQ multiplex PCR; TCRdb holds only in-frame clones, not every one. V and J calls and clone size are copied from that table; D and trimming were computed from the DNA. Among approximately 500,000 clones listed, roughly 91% were seen once. This CDR3 spans 14 amino acids. V was pared by 2 bases and J by 10 bases, with 14 bases between. CDR1 and CDR2 from the germline V gene are MNHEY and SVGAGI.

The sample comprised peripheral blood. This clonotype was sampled from a woman in her forties or fifties with COVID-19, enrolled during active disease. The chain employs TRBV6-5 and TRBJ1-4, with a possible D match to TRBD1 (5 bases). CDR3 DNA: TGTGCCAGCAGTTACGGGCGGGGGTTAGGAAAACTGTTTTTT. Its protein product is CASSYGRGLGKLFF.